The 19 T cell receptor beta chains below come from one sample, sequenced in a study of blood T cell repertoires in COVID-19. The table came from immunoSEQ multiplex PCR; TCRdb's copy has only in-frame clones and leaves some out. The table lists approximately 260,000 clones, around 90% of them singletons. Material for sequencing was peripheral blood. The receptor set was obtained from a woman aged 55-70 years with COVID-19, enrolled during active disease.

CDR3: CAWRAGGTEAFF. CDR3 nucleotide sequence: TGTGCCTGGAGGGCAGGGGGCACTGAAGCTTTCTTT. The genes are TRBV30 and TRBJ1-1; 7 bases match TRBD1. J gave up 4 bases and V 3 bases, and 2 bases lay outside the gene matches. The CDR3 spans 12 residues. Germline CDR1 GTSNPN, CDR2 SVGIG (reference sequence).

The CDR3 here is CASRSDRVFNYGYTF. In nucleotides, the CDR3 is TGTGCCAGCAGATCCGACAGGGTCTTCAACTATGGCTACACCTTC. This chain joins TRBV5-8 and TRBJ1-2; 7 nucleotides agree with TRBD1. The length of the CDR3 is 15 residues. Germline trimming cut 5 bases from V and 2 bases from J; bases unmatched to any gene: 9. Germline V gene lookup returns CDR1 SGHTS and CDR2 YDEGEE.

The chain has TRBV27 and TRBJ1-2, with D maybe TRBD1 (5 bases). Looked up from germline, CDR1 is MNHEY and CDR2 is SMNVEV (reference sequence). CDR3 size: 14 residues. V lost 3 bases to trimming and J lost 6 bases, with 14 bases between them. The CDR3: CASSFSGVVNGYTF. CDR3 DNA sequence: TGTGCCAGCAGTTTCTCGGGGGTGGTGAATGGCTACACCTTC.

The V call is TRBV7-8, the J call TRBJ2-5; 10 positions agree with TRBD2. Germline V gene sequence: CDR1 SGHVS, CDR2 FQNEAQ. The CDR3 runs to 18 residues. J gave up 3 bases and V 2 bases, and 12 bases lay outside the gene matches. CDR3 residues: CASSLTYLPLAGEETQYF. CDR3 DNA sequence: TGTGCCAGCAGCTTAACCTACCTCCCTCTAGCGGGGGAAGAGACCCAGTACTTC.

CDR3: CATSGTRGEPQHF. For the CDR3, the DNA is TGTGCCACCAGCGGCACCAGGGGGGAGCCCCAGCATTTT. The rearrangement uses TRBV15 and TRBJ1-5, with 7 bases lining up with TRBD1. The CDR3 consists of 13 residues. Germline CDR1 is LNHNV and CDR2 is YYDKDF (reference sequence). With V trimmed by 5 bases and J by 8 bases, 6 bases remained unmatched.

This clone was recorded once. This rearrangement joins TRBV19 to TRBJ2-2; 12 positions match TRBD1. Germline V gene sequence: CDR1 LNHDA, CDR2 SQIVND (reference sequence). The CDR3 contains 17 residues. V dropped 4 bases and J dropped 7; count of bases not matched to a gene: 10. The CDR3 DNA follows: TGTGCCAGTAGTACCCTCCCGGGACAGGGGGCGCTCGGGGAGCTGTTTTTT. Translation gives CASSTLPGQGALGELFF.

This clone occurred a few times. The chain employs TRBV30 and TRBJ2-7, with 7 bases that match TRBD1. Germline trimming cut 2 bases from V and 4 bases from J; bases unmatched to any gene: 2. In germline, CDR1 is GTSNPN, CDR2 SVGIG (reference sequence). The CDR3 consists of 12 residues. CDR3 sequence (DNA): TGTGCCTGGAGTTGGGACAGATACGAGCAGTACTTC. It translates to CAWSWDRYEQYF.

The chain has TRBV5-1 and TRBJ1-3, with D uncertain. Germline values: CDR1 SGHRS, CDR2 YFSETQ. This CDR3 comprises 13 residues. The V gene lost 7 bases and the J gene lost 3 bases, with 11 bases spanning the gap. DNA for the CDR3: TGCGCCAGCTCCGAGACAAGTGGAAACACCATATATTTT. Its translation: CASSETSGNTIYF.

The genes are TRBV7-9 and TRBJ1-1; no firm D call. CDR1 is SEHNR and CDR2 is FQNEAQ in the germline V gene (reference sequence). Trimming removed 1 base at V and 8 bases at J, with 17 bases between. This CDR3 is 15 amino acids long. The CDR3 DNA is TGTGCCAGCAGCTTAGAACGGGCGGGAAACGGGGAAGCTTTCTTT. It codes for CASSLERAGNGEAFF.

The chain is built from TRBV2 and TRBJ2-7; D is uncertain. CDR1 and CDR2 from the germline V gene are SNHLY and FYNNEI. The V end was cut by 6 bases, the J end by 7 bases, with 16 bases between. This CDR3 is 13 amino acids long. The CDR3 is CASRKQTTAEQYF. CDR3 bases: TGTGCCAGCAGGAAACAGACGACGGCTGAGCAGTACTTC.

The chain combines TRBV3-1 (or the pseudogene TRBV3-2) with TRBJ2-1; perhaps TRBD2 as D (6 bases). Trimming took 5 bases from V and 1 from J, leaving 12 bases between them. The germline V gene has CDR1 LGHDT and CDR2 YNNKEL (reference sequence). The CDR3 is 15 amino acids. This CDR3 is CASSSGTPSYNEQFF. Written as DNA, the CDR3 is TGTGCCAGCAGCTCCGGGACTCCTTCCTACAATGAGCAGTTCTTC.

The CDR3 loop reads CASSTTEAGNTIYF. Here the CDR3 DNA reads TGTGCCAGTAGTACGACTGAGGCTGGAAACACCATATATTTT. The V and J genes are TRBV19 and TRBJ1-3; no clear D. V was shortened by 4 bases and J by 2 bases, with 9 bases between the two germline ends. The CDR3 has 14 amino acids. Germline loops: CDR1 LNHDA, CDR2 SQIVND (reference sequence).

The chain couples TRBV9 to TRBJ2-3, with 14 bases fitting TRBD2. The ends lost 4 bases at V and 2 bases at J; junction bases unmatched: 9. This CDR3 contains 18 residues. Per germline, CDR1 SGDLS and CDR2 YYNGEE. DNA for the CDR3: TGTGCCAGCAGCCCCCGGACTAGCGGGGGGTCCCTCACAGATACGCAGTATTTT. The encoded protein is CASSPRTSGGSLTDTQYF.

The rearrangement links TRBV29-1 to TRBJ2-1; TRBD1 aligns across 8 bases. CDR1 is SQVTM, CDR2 ANQGSEA, per germline. This CDR3 is built from 12 residues. The J segment lost 10 bases and the V segment lost 5 bases, leaving 7 bases of the junction unmatched. The CDR3 sequence: CSVFTTGVEQFF. The CDR3 bases are TGCAGCGTTTTTACGACAGGGGTAGAGCAGTTCTTC.

The V and J genes are TRBV30 and TRBJ2-2, with D possibly matching TRBD2 (6 bases). V was shortened by 2 bases and J by 1 base, with 11 bases between the two germline ends. Germline CDR1 reads GTSNPN; CDR2 reads SVGIG (reference sequence). This CDR3 has 15 residues. The CDR3 DNA follows: TGTGCCTGGAGTCTGGTTAGCGGGAACACCGGGGAGCTGTTTTTT. Residues: CAWSLVSGNTGELFF.

This clone was detected only once. The V and J genes are TRBV2 and TRBJ2-7, with 7 bases lining up with TRBD1. This CDR3 is 14 amino acids long. The junction had 5 bases not matched to a gene; V was cut back by 4 bases and J by 2 bases. Germline V gene lookup returns CDR1 SNHLY and CDR2 FYNNEI. The CDR3 is CASSARTGTYEQYF. Written as DNA, the CDR3 is TGTGCCAGCAGTGCAAGGACAGGCACCTACGAGCAGTACTTC.

The V call is TRBV4-3, the J call TRBJ2-1; D is ambiguous. This CDR3 region has 14 residues. The V end was cut by 0 bases, the J end by 4 bases, with 7 bases between. Germline V gene sequence: CDR1 LGHNA, CDR2 YSLEER. As DNA, the CDR3 is TGCGCCAGCAGCCAAGAACTTCGGTACAATGAGCAGTTCTTC. Amino acid sequence: CASSQELRYNEQFF.

The chain recombines TRBV11-3 with TRBJ2-1; 9 nucleotides match TRBD2. CDR3 length: 17 amino acids. Trimming at V came to 4 bases and at J to 4 bases, leaving 11 bases not matched to a gene. Germline assignment: CDR1 SGHNT and CDR2 YENEEA. In DNA, the CDR3 is TGTGCCAGCAGCTCGGGCGGACTAGCGAAGACTTACAATGAGCAGTTCTTC. It is translated as CASSSGGLAKTYNEQFF.

The chain employs TRBV5-1 and TRBJ1-1; possibly TRBD1 for D (5 bases). Trimming cost V 0 bases and J 6 bases, with 12 bases left between them. This CDR3 comprises 14 residues. Germline V gene lookup returns CDR1 SGHRS and CDR2 YFSETQ. The CDR3 loop is CASSLEGSTAEAFF. In DNA form, the CDR3 reads TGCGCCAGCAGCTTGGAGGGGTCGACAGCTGAAGCTTTCTTT.